Listed here is a single TCR beta chain. With 7 bases removed from V and 0 bases from J, the gap between germline ends came to 13 bases. Germline V gene sequence: CDR1 SGHTA, CDR2 FQGNSA. The CDR3 is 14 residues long. This table comes from immunoSEQ multiplex PCR, and its TCRdb copy is limited to in-frame clones, with some not included. The sample has a few hundred thousand clones, 82% seen once. The data were obtained in a study of blood T cell repertoires in COVID-19. This rearrangement joins TRBV7-2 to TRBJ2-7; TRBD2 is a possible D gene (6 bases). Sequenced input: peripheral blood. The receptor was isolated from a woman aged 18-35 years with acute or convalescent COVID-19. The CDR3 region is CASNRAGSSYEQYF. CDR3 DNA: TGTGCCAGCAACCGCGCGGGGTCCTCCTACGAGCAGTACTTC.